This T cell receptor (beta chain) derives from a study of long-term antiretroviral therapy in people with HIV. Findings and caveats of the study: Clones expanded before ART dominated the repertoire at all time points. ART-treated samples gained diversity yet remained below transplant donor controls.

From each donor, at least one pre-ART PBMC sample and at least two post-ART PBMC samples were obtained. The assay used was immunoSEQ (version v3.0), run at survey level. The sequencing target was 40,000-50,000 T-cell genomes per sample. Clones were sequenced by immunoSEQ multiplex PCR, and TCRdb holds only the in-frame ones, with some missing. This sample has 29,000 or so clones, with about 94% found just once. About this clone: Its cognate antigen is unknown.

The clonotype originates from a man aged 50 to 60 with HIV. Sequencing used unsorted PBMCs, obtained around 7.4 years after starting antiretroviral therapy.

This CDR3 reads CASARGEFYEQYF. The CDR3 bases are TGTGCCAGCGCCCGGGGCGAATTCTACGAGCAGTACTTC. V usage is TRBV6-5 and J usage is TRBJ2-7; the D call may be TRBD1 or TRBD2 (5 bases each). This CDR3 comprises 13 residues. The V end lost 8 bases, the J end lost 3 bases, and 14 bases lay between the germline ends. In germline, CDR1 is MNHEY, CDR2 SVGAGI.